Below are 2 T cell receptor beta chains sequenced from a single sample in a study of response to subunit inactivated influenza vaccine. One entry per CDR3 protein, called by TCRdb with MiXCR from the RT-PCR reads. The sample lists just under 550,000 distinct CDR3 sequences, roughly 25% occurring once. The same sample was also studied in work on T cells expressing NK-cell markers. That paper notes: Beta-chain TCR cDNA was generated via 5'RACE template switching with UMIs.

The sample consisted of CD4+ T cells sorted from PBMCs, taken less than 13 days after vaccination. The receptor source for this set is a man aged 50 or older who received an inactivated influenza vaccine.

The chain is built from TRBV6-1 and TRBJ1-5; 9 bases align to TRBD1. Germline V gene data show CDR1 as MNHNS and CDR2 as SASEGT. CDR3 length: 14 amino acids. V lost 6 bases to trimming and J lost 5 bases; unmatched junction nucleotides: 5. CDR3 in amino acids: CASRAGTGYQPQHF. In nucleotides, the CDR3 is TGTGCCAGCAGAGCCGGGACAGGGTATCAGCCCCAGCATTTT.

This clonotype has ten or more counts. This chain's CDR3 is CASTWAVNSGNTIYF. CDR3 nucleotide sequence: TGTGCCAGCACTTGGGCGGTCAACTCTGGAAACACCATATATTTT. The chain recombines TRBV7-8 with TRBJ1-3; D unclear. CDR3 length equals 15 residues. The V gene's germline CDR1 is SGHVS and CDR2 FQNEAQ. The germline V and J ends were trimmed by 7 bases and 0 bases, with 13 bases remaining between them.